This TCR beta chain was obtained from a study of blood T cell repertoires in COVID-19. Overall study: Collection of acute and convalescent COVID-19 samples took place in the United States, Italy and Spain. T cells, B-cell-depleted T cells, or PBMCs supplied cDNA or gDNA.

In the authors' methods: Nucleated cell counts were estimated from reference gene primer amplification. TCRdb's table, derived via immunoSEQ multiplex PCR, lists solely in-frame clones and lacks some. That table gives V, J and clone size, and the DNA gave D and trimming. The table includes over 55,000 clones, about four fifths detected once. The CDR3 spans 14 residues. Germline CDR1 reads SGHRS; CDR2 reads YFSETQ. The ends were cut back, 3 bases at V and 3 bases at J, with 12 bases in the middle. This receptor was obtained from a woman aged 55-69 years with acute or convalescent COVID-19. The genes are TRBV5-1 and TRBJ1-1; possibly TRBD1 for D (5 bases). The sequencing input was peripheral blood. The CDR3 region has the DNA TGCGCCAGCAGCTGGGCAGGGCAGGACACTGAAGCTTTCTTT. The encoded protein is CASSWAGQDTEAFF.